The clone carrying this T cell receptor beta chain came up many times. This entry is derived from a study of response to subunit inactivated influenza vaccine. The CDR3 is made up of 14 amino acids. With 6 bases clipped from V and 6 bases from J, the junction kept 7 bases outside the gene matches. CDR1 is LGHDT and CDR2 is YNNKEL in the germline V gene (reference sequence). TCRdb re-derived calls from the RT-PCR reads in MiXCR, one entry per CDR3 protein. The table records around 490,000 distinct CDR3 sequences, 6% to 9% of them present only once. This receptor was obtained from a man between 50 and 70 years old who received an inactivated influenza vaccine. The V call is TRBV3-1, the J call TRBJ1-1; 10 nucleotides align to TRBD1. The specimen was PBMCs from blood, collected roughly 24 months after vaccination. CDR3 loop: CASSRTGGESEAFF. CDR3 DNA sequence: TGTGCCAGCAGTCGGACAGGGGGAGAATCTGAAGCTTTCTTT.